Listed below are T cell receptor beta chains from one sample, sequenced in a study of blood T cell repertoires in COVID-19. Data came from immunoSEQ multiplex PCR; TCRdb stores just in-frame clones and leaves some out. The sample consists of 110,000 to 150,000 clones, more than 85% of them appearing once. The sequenced sample consisted of peripheral blood. Every receptor here comes from a man in his 60s with active or convalescent COVID-19. The CDR3 runs from the conserved cysteine through the conserved F or W. A D gene is named only where the DNA matches it firmly. Clone size is not always given. Where it is, it says once, few, many or a class for expanded clones.

once	TRBJ1-4	TRBV30	TRBD1	TGTGCCTGGTCGACAGGGGGGAGTGAAAAACTGTTTTTT	CAWSTGGSEKLFF
NA	TRBJ2-2	TRBV29-1	TRBD2	TGCAGCGTTTATACTAGCGACTCCGGGGAGCTGTTTTTT	CSVYTSDSGELFF
NA	TRBJ1-5	TRBV30	TRBD1	TGTGCCTGGAGTGGGCAGGGGGTGAGGCCCCAGCATTTT	CAWSGQGVRPQHF
NA	TRBJ2-7	TRBV4-3	NA	TGCGCCAGCAGCCCTGGGACTGAGCGTTCCGGCGAGCAGTACTTC	CASSPGTERSGEQYF
NA	TRBJ2-1	TRBV25-1	TRBD1	TGTGCCGAGGGACAGGGCTACAATGAGCAGTTCTTC	CAEGQGYNEQFF
NA	TRBJ1-2	TRBV24-1	NA	TGTGCCACCAGTTCTACGGGGTATGGCTACACCTTC	CATSSTGYGYTF
NA	TRBJ2-2	TRBV5-1	TRBD2	TGCGCCAGCAGCTTGGCCCCCCCTAGCGGGGGTTCGGTCTCCGGGGAGCTGTTTTTT	CASSLAPPSGGSVSGELFF
once	TRBJ1-1	TRBV9	TRBD1	TGTGCCAGCAGCGAGGGACAGGGAGTGGGCGGGAACACTGAAGCTTTCTTT	CASSEGQGVGGNTEAFF
once	TRBJ2-2	TRBV9	NA	TGTGCCAGCAGCTTACGAGGGGGAACCGGGGAGCTGTTTTTT	CASSLRGGTGELFF
NA	TRBJ2-4	TRBV3-1/TRBV3-2	NA	TGTGCCAGCAGCCCGTCCACAGGGGCCAAAAACATTCAGTACTTC	CASSPSTGAKNIQYF
NA	TRBJ1-1	TRBV15	TRBD1	TGTGCCACCAGCAGCGTACAGGGGGCGAGAACTGAAGCTTTCTTT	CATSSVQGARTEAFF
NA	TRBJ2-7	TRBV3-1/TRBV3-2	TRBD1	TGTGCCAGCAGCCCACGGACAGGGCCGTACGAGCAGTACTTC	CASSPRTGPYEQYF
NA	TRBJ1-4	TRBV5-5	NA	TGTGCCAGCAGCTTGGGCCTAGCTGAAAAACTGTTTTTT	CASSLGLAEKLFF
NA	TRBJ1-1	TRBV7-2	TRBD1	TGTGCCAGCAGCGACAGGGCCGCTGAAGCTTTCTTT	CASSDRAAEAFF
NA	TRBJ2-7	TRBV5-4	TRBD1	TGTGCCAGCAGCTTGGCCTTGGGGGACAGAATTTACGAGCAGTACTTC	CASSLALGDRIYEQYF
NA	TRBJ1-1	TRBV6-2/TRBV6-3	NA	TGTGCCAGCAGTTACTCGAGGACCGGGGTGGACACTGAAGCTTTCTTT	CASSYSRTGVDTEAFF
NA	TRBJ2-7	TRBV18	TRBD1	TGTGCCAGCTCACCAAATGGGGACAGCTACGAGCAGTACTTC	CASSPNGDSYEQYF
NA	TRBJ1-6	TRBV6-5	TRBD1	TGTGCCAGCAGGACAGGGTATGGGAATTCACCCCTCCACTTT	CASRTGYGNSPLHF
NA	TRBJ1-5	TRBV3-1/TRBV3-2	TRBD1	TGTGCCAGCAGCCCGACAGGGAATCAGCCCCAGCATTTT	CASSPTGNQPQHF
NA	TRBJ1-2	TRBV3-1/TRBV3-2	TRBD1	TGTGCCAGCAGCCAAGGGACAGGGGGCATAAATGGCTACACCTTC	CASSQGTGGINGYTF
NA	TRBJ2-5	TRBV30	NA	TGTGCCTGGAGTGTACTAGCACGTGAGACCCAGTACTTC	CAWSVLARETQYF
NA	TRBJ2-1	TRBV14	TRBD2	TGTGCCAGCAGCCCCCGACGGGGACTAGCGTACAATGAGCAGTTCTTC	CASSPRRGLAYNEQFF
NA	TRBJ2-3	TRBV7-9	NA	TGTGCCAGCAGCTTAGCCTCGGGAGCGGCAGATACGCAGTATTTT	CASSLASGAADTQYF
NA	TRBJ1-4	TRBV4-3	NA	TGCGCCAGCAGCCAACGGATCGACAGAGTCAATGAAAAACTGTTTTTT	CASSQRIDRVNEKLFF
NA	TRBJ1-2	TRBV6-1	TRBD1	TGTGCCAGCAGTGATGGGACAGGACCACAATATGGCTACACCTTC	CASSDGTGPQYGYTF
NA	TRBJ2-7	TRBV24-1	TRBD2	TGTGCCACCAGTGATCGCGGGAGCTTGGCCGACGAGCAGTACTTC	CATSDRGSLADEQYF
once	TRBJ2-1	TRBV2	TRBD1	TGTGCCAGCAGTGCCAGGGGGTCCTACAATGAGCAGTTCTTC	CASSARGSYNEQFF
NA	TRBJ1-1	TRBV6-1	TRBD1	TGTGCCAGCAGGGCCGACAGGGTAAATGAAGCTTTCTTT	CASRADRVNEAFF
NA	TRBJ2-3	TRBV5-1	NA	TGCGCCAGCAGCTTAATCGGCGGAGCCACAGATACGCAGTATTTT	CASSLIGGATDTQYF
NA	TRBJ2-7	TRBV4-1	TRBD1	TGCGCCAGCAGCCAGAACAGGGGTTACGAGCAGTACTTC	CASSQNRGYEQYF
NA	TRBJ1-3	TRBV19	NA	TGTGCCAGTAGTATAGGCTCAATTGGAGGGCCCGGAAACACCATATATTTT	CASSIGSIGGPGNTIYF
NA	TRBJ2-7	TRBV5-1	TRBD2	TGCGCCAGCAGCATCGGGACTAGCGGGGCCTCGGTCCTCTACGAGCAGTACTTC	CASSIGTSGASVLYEQYF